This T cell receptor (beta chain) was recorded in a study of cytomegalovirus exposure and HLA in healthy donors. This PCR relied on a set of 60 Vbeta primers and 13 Jbeta primers. Sequencing was performed with immunoSEQ multiplex PCR; in TCRdb, only in-frame clones are kept and a portion is missing. The sample includes around 190,000 clones, 75% to 90% of them seen just once. There are 12 residues in the CDR3. Deletions cut 4 bases from V and 10 bases from J, with 11 bases between. From germline, CDR1 is MDHEN and CDR2 SYDVKM. This TCR came from a boy younger than 10 in good health and CMV-seronegative. The material sequenced was PBMCs. V is TRBV28 and J is TRBJ1-3; TRBD1 might be the D (6 bases). In DNA, the CDR3 is TGTGCCAGCAGTTCCGTCACAGGGACCATATATTTT. Protein: CASSSVTGTIYF.